Each of the 9 T cell receptor beta chains below was sequenced from the same sample in a study of blood T cell repertoires in COVID-19. Produced via immunoSEQ multiplex PCR; TCRdb's table is partial and in-frame only. In the table there are about 240,000 clones, roughly 85% of which are singletons. Sequencing used peripheral blood. The receptors here all came from a man between 50 and 59 years old with COVID-19, enrolled during active disease.

This rearrangement joins TRBV27 to TRBJ2-7, with TRBD1 as a possible D gene (7 bases). The CDR3 sequence is 17 residues long. V was trimmed by 7 bases and J by 2 bases, leaving 24 bases between them. From germline, CDR1 is MNHEY and CDR2 SMNVEV (reference sequence). This CDR3 is CASTQGVGGPYTYEQYF. CDR3 bases: TGTGCCAGCACCCAGGGGGTGGGGGGCCCGTATACCTACGAGCAGTACTTC.

This chain links TRBV4-3 with TRBJ1-5, with a tentative D call TRBD1 (5 bases). Trimming removed 2 bases at V and 2 bases at J, with 7 bases between. Germline CDR1 is LGHNA and CDR2 is YSLEER. This CDR3 comprises 14 residues. This chain's CDR3 is CASSQQQGNQPQHF. DNA of the CDR3: TGCGCCAGCAGCCAACAACAGGGCAATCAGCCCCAGCATTTT.

The chain has TRBV28 and TRBJ1-2; the D is unclear. CDR3 length: 15 amino acids. Germline CDR1 is MDHEN and CDR2 is SYDVKM. Trimming left V 2 bases short and J 4 bases short, with 14 bases between. The CDR3: CASSLPALSSYGYTF. The CDR3, as DNA: TGTGCCAGCAGTTTACCGGCCCTCTCTAGCTATGGCTACACCTTC.

The chain links TRBV4-3 to TRBJ2-1, with 8 bases lining up with TRBD1. The CDR3 runs 16 residues. The V gene's germline CDR1 is LGHNA and CDR2 YSLEER. J lost 6 bases, V lost 0 bases, and 7 bases had no gene match. The CDR3 sequence: CASSQDPGQGVNEQFF. As DNA, the CDR3 is TGCGCCAGCAGCCAAGATCCCGGACAGGGTGTCAATGAGCAGTTCTTC.

The J gene is TRBJ2-7, the V gene TRBV27; 9 bases agree with TRBD1. The CDR3 length is 14 residues. Trimming at V came to 2 bases and at J to 5 bases, leaving 4 bases not matched to a gene. Per germline, CDR1 MNHEY and CDR2 SMNVEV (reference sequence). The CDR3 sequence: CASSLTGGFNEQYF. CDR3 DNA: TGTGCCAGCAGTTTAACAGGGGGCTTCAACGAGCAGTACTTC.

The V gene is TRBV5-1, the J gene TRBJ2-7; 8 bases match TRBD1. Losses at the gene ends were 2 bases for V and 2 bases for J; bases not matched to a gene: 6. Germline V gene sequence: CDR1 SGHRS, CDR2 YFSETQ. The length of the CDR3 is 15 residues. CDR3 amino acids: CASSLMQGATYEQYF. The CDR3, as DNA: TGCGCCAGCAGCTTAATGCAGGGGGCGACCTACGAGCAGTACTTC.

This clone was recorded a few times. The V call is TRBV29-1, the J call TRBJ1-3, with D possibly matching TRBD1 (6 bases). Trimming removed 6 bases at V and 1 base at J, with 10 bases between. Germline V lookup: CDR1 SQVTM, CDR2 ANQGSEA. The CDR3 length is 13 residues. Here the CDR3 reads CSVQGQSGNTIYF. The CDR3 DNA is TGCAGCGTCCAAGGACAGTCTGGAAACACCATATATTTT.

This clone has a single count. The genes are TRBV21-1 and TRBJ2-5; the table's TRBD2 call for D was not verified on the DNA. TRBV21-1 is assigned pseudogene status. The CDR3 has 15 amino acids. For the CDR3, the DNA is TGTGCCAGCCCGCTCACCCGGGGAGGTCGAGAGACCCAGTACTTC. Amino acids: CASPLTRGGRETQYF.

This rearrangement joins TRBV28 to TRBJ2-7, with a tentative D call TRBD1 (5 bases). The CDR3 has 16 residues. Trimming took 5 bases from V and 2 from J, leaving 19 bases between them. Germline-derived CDR1 and CDR2 are MDHEN and SYDVKM. The CDR3 bases are TGTGCCAGCAGTAGGTTTGGACAAACCCCTACCTACGAGCAGTACTTC. It is translated as CASSRFGQTPTYEQYF.